A selection of T cell receptor beta chains follows, all from one sample in a study of shared clonotypes between healthy human individuals. Sequencing was performed with immunoSEQ multiplex PCR; in TCRdb, only in-frame clones are kept and a portion is missing. The table records about 2.4 million clones, around 90% of them present only once. Sequencing was carried out using naive CD4+ T cells sorted from blood. All receptors derive from a man between 18 and 35 years old in good health. Each CDR3 is given with its conserved first and last residue. A D gene is named only where the DNA matches it firmly. The size entry is marked missing in some rows and otherwise reads once, few, many or a size class.

D	V	size	J	CDR3
.	TRBV21-1	once	TRBJ2-7	CASSSPEGQARSSYEQYF
.	TRBV6-1	.	TRBJ1-4	CASRTDGTNRFF
TRBD1	TRBV2	.	TRBJ2-2	CASMDRGNTGELFF
.	TRBV7-2	.	TRBJ2-2	CASSSGGVRLQTGELFF
.	TRBV9	.	TRBJ1-5	CASSVPVISGTLGGQPQHF
TRBD1	TRBV10-3	once	TRBJ2-3	CAISDPEGQRRSILSTDTQYF
.	TRBV2	.	TRBJ1-3	CASSLQDHSGNTIYF
.	TRBV18	.	TRBJ1-1	CASSPQGRATEAFF
.	TRBV10-1	.	TRBJ2-4	CASGVGGSNIQYF
.	TRBV30	once	TRBJ1-2	CAWRPGIENYGYTF
.	TRBV6-5	once	TRBJ1-6	CASRPGSSYNSPLHF
.	TRBV19	.	TRBJ2-3	CASRRGDTQYF
.	TRBV11-2	.	TRBJ1-3	CASSLEDRRNTIYF
TRBD1	TRBV10-2	.	TRBJ1-2	CASSESRTGAGYTF
.	TRBV6-5	.	TRBJ2-1	CASSYSTGSSYNEQFF
TRBD2	TRBV7-9	.	TRBJ2-7	CASSPGTSGSDEQYF
.	TRBV18	.	TRBJ2-5	CASSDSAIQETQYF
.	TRBV5-4	.	TRBJ2-1	CASSLGGAGYNEQFF
.	TRBV15	.	TRBJ1-6	CATSRGGVDNSPLHF
.	TRBV10-2	.	TRBJ1-1	CASRVTGDGTEAFF
.	TRBV18	.	TRBJ1-6	CASSPASYNSPLHF
.	TRBV5-1	.	TRBJ1-4	CASSLGQLNEKLFF
TRBD1	TRBV2	.	TRBJ2-3	CASRQGSTDTQYF
.	TRBV4-2	.	TRBJ2-3	CASSQDGQTDTQYF
TRBD1	TRBV11-2	.	TRBJ1-2	CASSAGGAGGYTF
TRBD1	TRBV9	.	TRBJ1-2	CASSVATGQGRGYTF
TRBD1	TRBV5-1	.	TRBJ2-7	CASSLESGIRLGDSSSYEQYF
TRBD1	TRBV2	few	TRBJ1-1	CASSRTGSTEAFF